Shown below are 20 T cell receptor beta chains from a single sample sequenced in a study of shared clonotypes between healthy human individuals. Produced via immunoSEQ multiplex PCR; TCRdb's table is partial and in-frame only. The table lists about 1 million clones, around 76% of them singletons, with 1.4% in the top ten. The sequencing sample was made of memory CD4+ T cells sorted from blood. The subset denotes: CD45RA-negative fraction. These receptors were obtained from a man younger than 35 in good health.

The chain combines TRBV5-1 with TRBJ2-2; the D gene is possibly TRBD1 (6 bases). CDR1 and CDR2 from the germline V gene are SGHRS and YFSETQ. The germline V and J ends were trimmed by 1 base and 4 bases, with 11 bases remaining between them. This CDR3 is built from 15 residues. The CDR3 sequence is CASSLQGRGTGELFF. DNA for the CDR3: TGCGCCAGCAGCTTGCAGGGGCGCGGCACCGGGGAGCTGTTTTTT.

A note on this clone: The sample contains more than one DNA sequence encoding this CDR3. The rearrangement uses TRBV25-1 and TRBJ2-5; TRBD2 is a possible D gene (7 bases). Germline CDR1 reads MGHDK; CDR2 reads SYGVNS. Trimming stripped 1 base from V and 5 bases from J, with 11 bases between. The CDR3 spans 14 residues. CDR3 DNA sequence: TGTGCCAGCAGTGAATGGGGAGGGGGGGAGACCCAGTACTTC. It encodes CASSEWGGGETQYF.

The chain combines TRBV6-1 with TRBJ2-5, with 8 positions matching TRBD1. This CDR3 is built from 13 residues. V lost 4 bases and J lost 5; bases outside the gene matches: 3. Germline-derived CDR1 and CDR2 are MNHNS and SASEGT. CDR3 residues: CASSVTGGETQYF. In DNA form, the CDR3 reads TGTGCCAGCAGTGTTACAGGGGGTGAGACCCAGTACTTC.

The chain uses TRBV5-1 and TRBJ2-7; D possibly corresponds to TRBD1 (7 bases). With 4 bases removed from V and 3 bases from J, the gap between germline ends came to 14 bases. The CDR3 contains 14 residues. In germline, CDR1 is SGHRS, CDR2 YFSETQ. CDR3: CASSVAQGGYEQYF. In nucleotides, the CDR3 is TGCGCCAGCAGCGTCGCCCAGGGGGGCTACGAGCAGTACTTC.

The chain employs TRBV7-8 and TRBJ2-3; D possibly corresponds to TRBD1 (5 bases). Germline CDR1 SGHVS, CDR2 FQNEAQ. CDR3 size: 15 residues. Trimming removed 3 bases from V and 3 bases from J, with 13 bases in between. The CDR3: CASSFAGIVTDTQYF. CDR3 DNA: TGTGCCAGCAGCTTCGCAGGGATTGTTACAGATACGCAGTATTTT.

The CDR3 protein is CASSLVSSREQFF. CDR3 sequence (DNA): TGTGCCAGCAGCTTGGTTAGCAGTCGGGAGCAGTTCTTC. The chain joins TRBV5-4 to TRBJ2-1; D is ambiguous. Germline CDR1 is SGHNT and CDR2 is YYREEE (reference sequence). Trimming removed 0 bases at V and 10 bases at J, with 11 bases between. This CDR3 is built from 13 residues.

The chain carries TRBV7-9 and TRBJ2-3; TRBD2 agrees at 10 bases. This CDR3 is 15 amino acids long. The germline CDR1 and CDR2 sequences are SEHNR and FQNEAQ (reference sequence). The J segment lost 5 bases and the V segment lost 2 bases, leaving 4 bases of the junction unmatched. This chain's CDR3 is CASSLQRGGKDTQYF. In DNA form, the CDR3 reads TGTGCCAGCAGCTTACAGCGGGGGGGGAAAGATACGCAGTATTTT.

In the case of this clone: A much larger clone differs from this one at a single base, so this may be a read error. The chain has TRBV11-2 and TRBJ2-6; a weak D match, TRBD1 (6 bases). Germline lookup yields CDR1 SGHAT and CDR2 FQNNGV. Trimming stripped 3 bases from V and 0 bases from J, with 9 bases between. This CDR3 contains 16 residues. The CDR3 coding sequence is TGTGCCAGCAGCTTGGACAGCCGCTCTGGGGCCAACGTCCTGACTTTC. This codes for CASSLDSRSGANVLTF.

The rearrangement links TRBV5-1 to TRBJ2-2; TRBD2 matches 7 bases. Germline-derived CDR1 and CDR2 are SGHRS and YFSETQ. There are 14 residues in the CDR3. V was clipped by 4 bases and J by 7 bases; unmatched bases: 7. This CDR3 reads CASSGTSEGGELFF. In nucleotides, the CDR3 is TGCGCCAGCAGCGGTACTAGCGAGGGCGGGGAGCTGTTTTTT.

The V call is TRBV27, the J call TRBJ1-1; 11 bases line up with TRBD1. In germline, CDR1 is MNHEY, CDR2 SMNVEV (reference sequence). The CDR3 sequence is 15 residues long. Losses at the gene ends were 4 bases for V and 1 base for J; bases not matched to a gene: 2. The CDR3 is CASSWTGGENTEAFF. DNA of the CDR3: TGTGCCAGCAGTTGGACAGGGGGCGAGAACACTGAAGCTTTCTTT.

The chain links TRBV5-4 to TRBJ2-5, with TRBD2 as a possible D gene (5 bases). The CDR3 totals 14 residues. V gave up 1 base and J gave up 6 bases, with 13 bases separating them. Germline V lookup: CDR1 SGHNT, CDR2 YYREEE (reference sequence). CDR3 protein: CASSLSSSTKTQYF. The DNA of the CDR3 is TGTGCCAGCAGCTTGTCGTCTAGCACTAAGACCCAGTACTTC. The full variable domain, completed using reference TRBV5-4 and TRBJ2-5, is ETGVTQSPTHLIKTRGQQVTLRCSSQSGHNTVSWYQQALGQGPQFIFQYYREEENGRGNFPPRFSGLQFPNYSSELNVNALELDDSALYLCASSLSSSTKTQYFGPGTRLLVL.

The rearrangement links TRBV30 to TRBJ1-5; tentatively, D is TRBD1 (6 bases). The V end lost 0 bases, the J end lost 5 bases, and 14 bases lay between the germline ends. From germline, CDR1 is GTSNPN and CDR2 SVGIG (reference sequence). The CDR3 runs 15 residues. CDR3 sequence: CAWSVRGALYQPQHF. CDR3 nucleotides: TGTGCCTGGAGTGTACGGGGGGCCCTGTATCAGCCCCAGCATTTT. Supplemented by reference TRBV30 and TRBJ1-5, the full variable domain reads SQTIHQWPATLVQPVGSPLSLECTVEGTSNPNLYWYRQAAGRGLQLLFYSVGIGQISSEVPQNLSASRPQDRQFILSSKKLLLSDSGFYLCAWSVRGALYQPQHFGDGTRLSIL.

The V gene is TRBV6-1, the J gene TRBJ2-3; D unclear. The CDR3 spans 15 residues. Germline CDR1 reads MNHNS; CDR2 reads SASEGT. V lost 8 bases, J lost 0 bases, and 15 bases lay in between. The CDR3 region has the DNA TGTGCCAGCTGGGGTGCTAGAACTAGCACAGATACGCAGTATTTT. Its translation: CASWGARTSTDTQYF.

The J gene is TRBJ1-2, the V gene TRBV29-1; the match to TRBD1 covers 11 bases. Unmatched junction bases numbered 1, after V lost 1 base and J lost 3 bases. This CDR3 region has 14 residues. The germline gives CDR1 SQVTM, CDR2 ANQGSEA. In nucleotides, the CDR3 is TGCAGCGTTGAAGGGGGACAGGGGGACTATGGCTACACCTTC. Translation gives CSVEGGQGDYGYTF.

This clone has only a few counts. The rearrangement joins TRBV2 to TRBJ1-1, with D hard to call. CDR1 and CDR2 from the germline V gene are SNHLY and FYNNEI. The CDR3 is 13 amino acids. V was pared by 5 bases and J by 1 base, with 8 bases between. CDR3 DNA: TGTGCCAGCAGTCCCTTCGGGAACACTGAAGCTTTCTTT. Amino acid sequence: CASSPFGNTEAFF.

The chain joins TRBV18 to TRBJ1-3; 7 bases align to TRBD1. The CDR3 runs 17 residues. Trimming cost V 4 bases and J 1 base; bases outside gene matches: 10. Germline V gene sequence: CDR1 KGHSH, CDR2 LQKENI. CDR3 DNA sequence: TGTGCCAGCTCACGCAACACAGGGGAGAAGTCTGGAAACACCATATATTTT. This encodes CASSRNTGEKSGNTIYF.

This clone came up once. The chain has TRBV2 and TRBJ1-2, with 7 bases that match TRBD1. This CDR3 region has 14 residues. The germline CDR1 and CDR2 sequences are SNHLY and FYNNEI. J gave up 4 bases and V 4 bases, and 6 bases lay outside the gene matches. The CDR3 DNA reads TGTGCCAGCAGTGGGGGGACAGCTATCTATGGCTACACCTTC. Protein product: CASSGGTAIYGYTF.

This clone showed up many times. The chain couples TRBV6-6 to TRBJ2-7; possible D gene TRBD1, 6 bases. Looked up from germline, CDR1 is MNHNY and CDR2 is SVGAGI (reference sequence). The CDR3 covers 14 residues. With 6 bases removed from V and 0 bases from J, the gap between germline ends came to 12 bases. The CDR3 nucleotides read TGTGCCAGCAGGGAAGGGACAAGCTCCTACGAGCAGTACTTC. Translated, it gives CASREGTSSYEQYF.

V usage is TRBV9 and J usage is TRBJ2-2; 8 bases map to TRBD2. Germline V lookup: CDR1 SGDLS, CDR2 YYNGEE. After removal of 0 bases from V and 5 bases from J, the junction contained 6 bases not matched to a gene. The CDR3 is 16 amino acids. CDR3 sequence: CASSVGISGITGELFF. The CDR3 coding sequence is TGTGCCAGCAGCGTAGGCATTAGCGGGATAACCGGGGAGCTGTTTTTT.

The chain has TRBV6-1 and TRBJ1-1; D may be TRBD1 (5 bases). CDR3 size: 14 residues. Germline V gene lookup returns CDR1 MNHNS and CDR2 SASEGT. With 6 bases removed from V and 0 bases from J, the gap between germline ends came to 11 bases. CDR3 nucleotide sequence: TGTGCCAGCAGCCACCCACAGGTGAACACTGAAGCTTTCTTT. Protein sequence: CASSHPQVNTEAFF.